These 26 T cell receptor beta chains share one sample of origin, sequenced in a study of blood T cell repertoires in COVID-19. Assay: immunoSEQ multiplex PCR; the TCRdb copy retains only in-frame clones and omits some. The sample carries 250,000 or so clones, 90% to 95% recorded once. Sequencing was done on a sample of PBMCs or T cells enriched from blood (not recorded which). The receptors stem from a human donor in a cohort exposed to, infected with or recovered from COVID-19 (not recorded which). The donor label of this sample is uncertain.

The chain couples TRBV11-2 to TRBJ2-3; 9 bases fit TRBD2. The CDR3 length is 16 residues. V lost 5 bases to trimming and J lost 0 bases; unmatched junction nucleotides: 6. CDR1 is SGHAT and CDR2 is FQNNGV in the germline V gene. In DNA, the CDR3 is TGTGCCAGCAGCCCTCAGCGGGGGGCTAGCACAGATACGCAGTATTTT. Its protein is CASSPQRGASTDTQYF.

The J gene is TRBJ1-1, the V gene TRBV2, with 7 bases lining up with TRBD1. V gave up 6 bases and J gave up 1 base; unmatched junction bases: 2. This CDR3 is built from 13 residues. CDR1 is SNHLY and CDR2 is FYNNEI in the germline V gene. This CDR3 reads CASSGQENTEAFF. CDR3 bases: TGTGCCAGCAGCGGACAGGAGAACACTGAAGCTTTCTTT.

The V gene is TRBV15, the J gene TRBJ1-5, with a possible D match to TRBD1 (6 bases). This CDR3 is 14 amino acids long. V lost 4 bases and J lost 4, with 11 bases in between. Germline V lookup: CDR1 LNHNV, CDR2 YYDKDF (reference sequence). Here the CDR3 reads CATSTDSVNQPQHF. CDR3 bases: TGTGCCACCAGCACGGACAGTGTGAATCAGCCCCAGCATTTT.

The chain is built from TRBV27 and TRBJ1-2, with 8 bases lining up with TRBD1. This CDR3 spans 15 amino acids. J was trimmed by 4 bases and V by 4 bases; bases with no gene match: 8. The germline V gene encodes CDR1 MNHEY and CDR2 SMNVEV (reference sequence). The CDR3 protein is CASSSVGTGSYGYTF. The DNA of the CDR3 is TGTGCCAGCAGTTCTGTCGGGACAGGCTCCTATGGCTACACCTTC.

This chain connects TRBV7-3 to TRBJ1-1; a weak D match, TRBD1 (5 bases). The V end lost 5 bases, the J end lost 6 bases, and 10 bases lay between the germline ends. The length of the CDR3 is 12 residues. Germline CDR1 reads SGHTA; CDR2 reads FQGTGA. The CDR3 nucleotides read TGTGCCAGCAGCGACGGACAATCTGAAGCTTTCTTT. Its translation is CASSDGQSEAFF.

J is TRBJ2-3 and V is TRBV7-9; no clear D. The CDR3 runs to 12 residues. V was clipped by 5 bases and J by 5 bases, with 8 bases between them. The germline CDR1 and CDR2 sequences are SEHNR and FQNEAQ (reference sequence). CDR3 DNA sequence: TGTGCCAGCAGCCCCTACGGAGATACGCAGTATTTT. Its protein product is CASSPYGDTQYF.

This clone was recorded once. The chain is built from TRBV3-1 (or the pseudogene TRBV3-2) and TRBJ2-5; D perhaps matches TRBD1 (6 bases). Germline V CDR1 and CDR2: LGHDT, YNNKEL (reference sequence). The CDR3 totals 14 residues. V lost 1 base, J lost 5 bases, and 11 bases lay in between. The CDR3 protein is CASSQATGLETQYF. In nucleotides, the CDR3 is TGTGCCAGCAGCCAAGCTACAGGGCTGGAGACCCAGTACTTC.

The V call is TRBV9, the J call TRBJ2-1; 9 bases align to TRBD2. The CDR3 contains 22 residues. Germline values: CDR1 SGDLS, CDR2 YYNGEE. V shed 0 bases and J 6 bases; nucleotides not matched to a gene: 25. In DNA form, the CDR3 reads TGTGCCAGCAGCGTAGCTACGGTGGGTCTTAGCGGGGGAGCCGTCTGGGGCAATGAGCAGTTCTTC. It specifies CASSVATVGLSGGAVWGNEQFF.

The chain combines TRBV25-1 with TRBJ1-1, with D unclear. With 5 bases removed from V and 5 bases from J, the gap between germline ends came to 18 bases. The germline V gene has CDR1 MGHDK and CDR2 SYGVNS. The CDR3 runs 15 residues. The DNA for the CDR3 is TGTGCCAGCAGTACCCTAGGCGGTCCCCGAACTGAAGCTTTCTTT. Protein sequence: CASSTLGGPRTEAFF.

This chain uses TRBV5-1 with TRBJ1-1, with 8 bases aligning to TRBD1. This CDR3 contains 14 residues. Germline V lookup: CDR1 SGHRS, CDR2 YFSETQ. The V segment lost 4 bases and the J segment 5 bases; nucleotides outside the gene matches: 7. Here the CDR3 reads CASSQTGGQTEAFF. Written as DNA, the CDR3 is TGCGCCAGCAGCCAAACAGGGGGGCAGACTGAAGCTTTCTTT.

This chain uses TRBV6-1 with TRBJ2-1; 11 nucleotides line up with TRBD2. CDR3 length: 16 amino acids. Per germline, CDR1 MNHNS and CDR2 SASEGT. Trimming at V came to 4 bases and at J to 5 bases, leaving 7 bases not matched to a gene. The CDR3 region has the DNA TGTGCCAGCAGTGCACTAGCGGGGGCCGAAAACAATGAGCAGTTCTTC. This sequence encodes CASSALAGAENNEQFF.

The CDR3 protein is CSGIGTSGDQETQYF. In DNA form, the CDR3 reads TGCAGCGGGATTGGTACTAGCGGGGACCAAGAGACCCAGTACTTC. The rearrangement links TRBV29-1 to TRBJ2-5; 10 positions match TRBD2. Germline V gene sequence: CDR1 SQVTM, CDR2 ANQGSEA. This CDR3 has 15 amino acids. Unmatched junction bases numbered 8, after V lost 7 bases and J lost 0 bases.

The CDR3 here is CASSVDRGSVYEQYF. The CDR3 DNA sequence: TGTGCCAGTAGTGTGGACAGGGGATCAGTATACGAGCAGTACTTC. This chain joins TRBV19 and TRBJ2-7; 9 bases align to TRBD1. Germline loops: CDR1 LNHDA, CDR2 SQIVND (reference sequence). The CDR3 has 15 amino acids. Unmatched junction bases numbered 9, after V lost 5 bases and J lost 4 bases.

This chain's CDR3 is CASRLSVNTYEQYF. DNA of the CDR3: TGTGCCAGCCGTCTTTCCGTCAACACCTACGAGCAGTACTTC. The chain recombines TRBV4-2 with TRBJ2-7; D not certain. V was pared by 8 bases and J by 2 bases, with 16 bases between. The germline gives CDR1 LGHNA, CDR2 YNFKEQ. There are 14 residues in the CDR3.

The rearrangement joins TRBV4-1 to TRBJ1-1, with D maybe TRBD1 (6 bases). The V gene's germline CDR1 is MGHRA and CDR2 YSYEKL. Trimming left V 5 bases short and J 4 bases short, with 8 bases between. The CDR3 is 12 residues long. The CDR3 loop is CASSKGVTEAFF. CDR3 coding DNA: TGCGCCAGCAGCAAGGGGGTCACTGAAGCTTTCTTT.

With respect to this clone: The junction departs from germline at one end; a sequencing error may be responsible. The CDR3 sequence is CASGDRADTGELFF. CDR3 DNA sequence: TGTGCCAGCGGTGACAGGGCAGACACCGGGGAGCTGTTTTTT. The chain recombines TRBV2 with TRBJ2-2, with 7 bases lining up with TRBD1. CDR1 SNHLY and CDR2 FYNNEI come from the germline V gene. This CDR3 spans 14 amino acids.

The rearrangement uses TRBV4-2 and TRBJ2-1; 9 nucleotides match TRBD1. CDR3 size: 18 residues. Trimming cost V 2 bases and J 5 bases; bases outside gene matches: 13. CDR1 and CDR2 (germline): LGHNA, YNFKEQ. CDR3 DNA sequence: TGTGCCAGCAGCCAATACAGGACAGGGGCAACCCCCAACAATGAGCAGTTCTTC. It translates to CASSQYRTGATPNNEQFF.

The DNA of the CDR3 is TGCGCCAGCAGCCAAGGGACAGGGAACTACGAGCAGTACTTC. Translating it yields CASSQGTGNYEQYF. The chain is built from TRBV4-3 and TRBJ2-7; the match to TRBD1 covers 8 bases. Germline CDR1 reads LGHNA; CDR2 reads YSLEER. Trimming removed 1 base from V and 3 bases from J; junction bases left unmatched: 2. The CDR3 covers 14 residues.

The DNA of the CDR3 is TGTGCCAGTAGAGGACAGGCCACCCTGAACACTGAAGCTTTCTTT. The encoded protein is CASRGQATLNTEAFF. The genes are TRBV19 and TRBJ1-1, with TRBD1 matching 7 bases. The CDR3 contains 15 residues. V shed 6 bases and J 0 bases; nucleotides not matched to a gene: 7. The germline V gene has CDR1 LNHDA and CDR2 SQIVND (reference sequence).

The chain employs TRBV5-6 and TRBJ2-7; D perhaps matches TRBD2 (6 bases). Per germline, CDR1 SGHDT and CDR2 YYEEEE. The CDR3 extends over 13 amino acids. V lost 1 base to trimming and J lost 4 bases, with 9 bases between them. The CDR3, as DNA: TGTGCCAGCAGCTTGCGGAGGGTGTACGAGCAGTACTTC. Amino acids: CASSLRRVYEQYF.

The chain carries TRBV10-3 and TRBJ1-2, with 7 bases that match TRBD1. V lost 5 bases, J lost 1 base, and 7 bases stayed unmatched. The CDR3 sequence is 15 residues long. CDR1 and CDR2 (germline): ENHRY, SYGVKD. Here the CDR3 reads CAISQGGLINYGYTF. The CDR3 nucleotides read TGTGCCATCAGTCAGGGGGGACTGATTAACTATGGCTACACCTTC.

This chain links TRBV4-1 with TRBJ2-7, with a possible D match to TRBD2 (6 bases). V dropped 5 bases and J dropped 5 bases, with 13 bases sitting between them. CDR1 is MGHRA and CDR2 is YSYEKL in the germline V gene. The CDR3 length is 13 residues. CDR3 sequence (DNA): TGCGCCAGCAGCAATCGACTAGTTCACGAGCAGTACTTC. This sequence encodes CASSNRLVHEQYF.

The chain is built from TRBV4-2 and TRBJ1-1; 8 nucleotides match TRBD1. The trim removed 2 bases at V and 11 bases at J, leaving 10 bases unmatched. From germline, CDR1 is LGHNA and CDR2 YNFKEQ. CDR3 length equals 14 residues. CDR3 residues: CASSQRQGQANAFF. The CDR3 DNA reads TGTGCCAGCAGCCAAAGACAGGGGCAGGCGAACGCTTTCTTT.

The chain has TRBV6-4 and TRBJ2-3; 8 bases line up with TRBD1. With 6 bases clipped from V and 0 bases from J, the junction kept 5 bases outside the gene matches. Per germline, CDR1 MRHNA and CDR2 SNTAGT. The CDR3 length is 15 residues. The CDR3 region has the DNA TGTGCCAGCAGCAGTCAGGGGGCTAGCACAGATACGCAGTATTTT. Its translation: CASSSQGASTDTQYF.

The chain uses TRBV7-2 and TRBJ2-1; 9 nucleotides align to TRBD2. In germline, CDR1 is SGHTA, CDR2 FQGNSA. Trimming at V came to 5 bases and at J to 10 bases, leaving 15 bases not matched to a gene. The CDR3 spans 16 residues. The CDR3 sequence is CASSPAPPSGVREQFF. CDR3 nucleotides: TGTGCCAGCAGCCCCGCCCCCCCTAGCGGGGTTAGGGAGCAGTTCTTC.

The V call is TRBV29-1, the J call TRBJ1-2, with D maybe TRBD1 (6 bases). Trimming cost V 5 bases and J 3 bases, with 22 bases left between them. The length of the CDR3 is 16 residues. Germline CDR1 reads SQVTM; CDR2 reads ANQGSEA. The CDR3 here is CSVLPLSSSGDYGYTF. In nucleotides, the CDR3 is TGCAGCGTTCTACCCCTGTCCTCTTCAGGGGACTATGGCTACACCTTC.